These T cell receptor beta chains were read from a single sample in a study of OX40 agonist ivuxolimab in advanced cancers. This table comes from immunoSEQ multiplex PCR, and its TCRdb copy is limited to in-frame clones, with some not included. The table includes some 49,000 clones, around 84% detected once. The sequences come from CD4+ or CD8+ T cells sorted from blood, collected in a trial of the OX40 agonist ivuxolimab. The receptor source for this set is an adult with an advanced solid tumor such as melanoma, head and neck, liver or kidney cancer. Both conserved end residues are part of each CDR3. Fields, in order: J gene, D gene, clone size, V gene, CDR3 DNA, CDR3 protein. The D gene is left open where the match is weak. Only part of the rows carry a size: once, few, many, or a class if the clone is expanded.

j_call: TRBJ1-2; d_call: .; clone_size: .; v_call: TRBV11-2; cdr3_nt: TGTGCCAGCAGCTCCTCGGACAGCCCCGGCTATGGCTACACCTTC; cdr3_aa: CASSSSDSPGYGYTF
j_call: TRBJ1-1; d_call: .; clone_size: .; v_call: TRBV7-6; cdr3_nt: TGTGCCAGCAGCTTAAGTGTAGGGGGGGACACTGAAGCTTTCTTT; cdr3_aa: CASSLSVGGDTEAFF
j_call: TRBJ2-5; d_call: .; clone_size: .; v_call: TRBV9; cdr3_nt: TGTGCCAGCAGCGTAGAACCCTACTGGGGGGAGACCCAGTACTTC; cdr3_aa: CASSVEPYWGETQYF
j_call: TRBJ1-6; d_call: .; clone_size: .; v_call: TRBV7-9; cdr3_nt: TGTGCCAGCAGCTTGGGGGGAAATTCACCCCTCCACTTT; cdr3_aa: CASSLGGNSPLHF
j_call: TRBJ1-5; d_call: .; clone_size: .; v_call: TRBV1; cdr3_nt: TGCACCAGCAGCCCTCAGGGGGCAACTCAGCCCCAGCATTTT; cdr3_aa: CTSSPQGATQPQHF
j_call: TRBJ1-2; d_call: .; clone_size: .; v_call: TRBV7-9; cdr3_nt: TGTGCCAGCACCCTAACGACGGATGGCTACACCTTC; cdr3_aa: CASTLTTDGYTF
j_call: TRBJ2-7; d_call: TRBD1; clone_size: .; v_call: TRBV29-1; cdr3_nt: TGCAGCGTTGGGTGGACAGGGAGCTACGAGCAGTACTTC; cdr3_aa: CSVGWTGSYEQYF
j_call: TRBJ2-2; d_call: .; clone_size: .; v_call: TRBV27; cdr3_nt: TGTGCCAGCAGTTCGGGTTACACCGGGGAGCTGTTTTTT; cdr3_aa: CASSSGYTGELFF
j_call: TRBJ1-3; d_call: .; clone_size: .; v_call: TRBV6-6; cdr3_nt: TGTGCCAGCACTTCGACCTTAGGAAACACCATATATTTT; cdr3_aa: CASTSTLGNTIYF
j_call: TRBJ1-2; d_call: .; clone_size: once; v_call: TRBV10-3; cdr3_nt: TGTGCCATCAGACAGGACGGACTAGCTAACTATGGCTACACCTTC; cdr3_aa: CAIRQDGLANYGYTF
j_call: TRBJ2-1; d_call: .; clone_size: .; v_call: TRBV6-5; cdr3_nt: TGTGCCAGCAGCTCGGACGGGAACAATGAGCAGTTCTTC; cdr3_aa: CASSSDGNNEQFF
j_call: TRBJ1-2; d_call: .; clone_size: .; v_call: TRBV14; cdr3_nt: TGTGCCAGCAGCCGATTCAGGGCGGATGGCTACACCTTC; cdr3_aa: CASSRFRADGYTF
j_call: TRBJ1-1; d_call: .; clone_size: .; v_call: TRBV4-3; cdr3_nt: TGCGCCAGCAGCCAAGATCGGAACACTGAAGCTTTCTTT; cdr3_aa: CASSQDRNTEAFF
j_call: TRBJ2-3; d_call: .; clone_size: .; v_call: TRBV28; cdr3_nt: TGTGCCAGCAGTTCAGCGTGGGGGGGCAATACAGATACGCAGTATTTT; cdr3_aa: CASSSAWGGNTDTQYF
j_call: TRBJ1-2; d_call: .; clone_size: .; v_call: TRBV5-8; cdr3_nt: TGTGCCAGCAGCTTGGACAGCGGCTATGGCTACACCTTC; cdr3_aa: CASSLDSGYGYTF
j_call: TRBJ2-3; d_call: TRBD2; clone_size: .; v_call: TRBV28; cdr3_nt: TGTGCCAGCAGTCTCCCAGAAGGTCTAGCGGGGGTCACAGATACGCAGTATTTT; cdr3_aa: CASSLPEGLAGVTDTQYF
j_call: TRBJ2-2; d_call: .; clone_size: .; v_call: TRBV6-5; cdr3_nt: TGTGCCAGCAGTTACTCACGGGGAGTGGGCACCGGGGAGCTGTTTTTT; cdr3_aa: CASSYSRGVGTGELFF
j_call: TRBJ2-1; d_call: .; clone_size: once; v_call: TRBV11-2; cdr3_nt: TGTGCCAGCAGCTTCAGACAGGCTGGTGAGCAGTTCTTC; cdr3_aa: CASSFRQAGEQFF
j_call: TRBJ2-1; d_call: .; clone_size: .; v_call: TRBV19; cdr3_nt: TGTGCCAGTAGTATAAGAACAGTAAGTTACAATGAGCAGTTCTTC; cdr3_aa: CASSIRTVSYNEQFF
j_call: TRBJ1-5; d_call: .; clone_size: .; v_call: TRBV7-9; cdr3_nt: TGTGCCAGCAGCTTAGTGTCTGGGGTCATCAATCAGCCCCAGCATTTT; cdr3_aa: CASSLVSGVINQPQHF
j_call: TRBJ2-1; d_call: TRBD2; clone_size: .; v_call: TRBV4-1; cdr3_nt: TGCGCCAGCAAACTCAGCGGGGGACACAATGAGCAGTTCTTC; cdr3_aa: CASKLSGGHNEQFF
j_call: TRBJ2-3; d_call: .; clone_size: once; v_call: TRBV5-6; cdr3_nt: TGTGCCAGCAGCTTGGGGGGCAGCCCAGATACGCAGTATTTT; cdr3_aa: CASSLGGSPDTQYF
j_call: TRBJ2-1; d_call: TRBD2; clone_size: .; v_call: TRBV4-1; cdr3_nt: TGCGCCAGCAGCCGTGACACTAGCGGCGACTACAATGAGCAGTTCTTC; cdr3_aa: CASSRDTSGDYNEQFF
j_call: TRBJ2-7; d_call: TRBD1; clone_size: .; v_call: TRBV30; cdr3_nt: TGTGCCTGGGGGACAGACTCCTACGAGCAGTACTTC; cdr3_aa: CAWGTDSYEQYF
j_call: TRBJ2-2; d_call: .; clone_size: .; v_call: TRBV18; cdr3_nt: TGTGCCAGCTCACCAGGACCTAACGGGGAGCTGTTTTTT; cdr3_aa: CASSPGPNGELFF
j_call: TRBJ1-4; d_call: .; clone_size: .; v_call: TRBV6-6; cdr3_nt: TGTGCCAGCGAGTCCGGGACGGAGGCAACTAATGAAAAACTGTTTTTT; cdr3_aa: CASESGTEATNEKLFF
j_call: TRBJ2-3; d_call: .; clone_size: .; v_call: TRBV4-3; cdr3_nt: TGCGCCAGCAGCCGAGGGGGGCGATTCACTAGCACAGATACGCAGTATTTT; cdr3_aa: CASSRGGRFTSTDTQYF
j_call: TRBJ2-1; d_call: TRBD2; clone_size: .; v_call: TRBV9; cdr3_nt: TGTGCCAGCAGCGTAGGTGCTAGCGGTGATGAGCAGTTCTTC; cdr3_aa: CASSVGASGDEQFF
j_call: TRBJ1-2; d_call: .; clone_size: .; v_call: TRBV7-9; cdr3_nt: TGTGCCAGCAGCTTAGACGGGGGAGTAGCAAACTATGGCTACACCTTC; cdr3_aa: CASSLDGGVANYGYTF
j_call: TRBJ1-4; d_call: TRBD1; clone_size: .; v_call: TRBV18; cdr3_nt: TGTGCCAGCTCAACGGGGACAGGGGCAACTAATGAAAAACTGTTTTTT; cdr3_aa: CASSTGTGATNEKLFF
j_call: TRBJ2-1; d_call: .; clone_size: .; v_call: TRBV5-5; cdr3_nt: TGTGCCAGCAGCCAGGACCCTAGCTCCTACAATGAGCAGTTCTTC; cdr3_aa: CASSQDPSSYNEQFF
j_call: TRBJ2-1; d_call: .; clone_size: .; v_call: TRBV5-1; cdr3_nt: TGCGCCAGCAGAAGTTTCAATTTCAATGAGCAGTTCTTC; cdr3_aa: CASRSFNFNEQFF
j_call: TRBJ2-2; d_call: .; clone_size: .; v_call: TRBV2; cdr3_nt: TGTGCCAGCAGCCAGCACACCGGGGAGCTGTTTTTT; cdr3_aa: CASSQHTGELFF
j_call: TRBJ2-2; d_call: TRBD1; clone_size: .; v_call: TRBV11-3; cdr3_nt: TGTGCCAGCAGCGGTGGCGGGGACAGGGGGCACACCGGGGAGCTGTTTTTT; cdr3_aa: CASSGGGDRGHTGELFF
j_call: TRBJ2-3; d_call: .; clone_size: .; v_call: TRBV19; cdr3_nt: TGTGCCAGTAGTATAGGAACCGGGGTGGCAGATACGCAGTATTTT; cdr3_aa: CASSIGTGVADTQYF
j_call: TRBJ2-5; d_call: TRBD1; clone_size: .; v_call: TRBV9; cdr3_nt: TGTGCCAGCAGCGAGGGACAGGGGGCTTACGAGACCCAGTACTTC; cdr3_aa: CASSEGQGAYETQYF
j_call: TRBJ1-6; d_call: .; clone_size: .; v_call: TRBV28; cdr3_nt: TGTGCCAGCAGTTTAACGGGGGTTGCACCCCTCCACTTT; cdr3_aa: CASSLTGVAPLHF
j_call: TRBJ1-2; d_call: TRBD1; clone_size: .; v_call: TRBV27; cdr3_nt: TGTGCCAGCAGGGGTACGGGACAGAAAGTTTATAGTGGCTACACCTTC; cdr3_aa: CASRGTGQKVYSGYTF
j_call: TRBJ2-1; d_call: .; clone_size: .; v_call: TRBV19; cdr3_nt: TGTGCCAGTACCCCGGGACCCTCTTACAATGAGCAGTTCTTC; cdr3_aa: CASTPGPSYNEQFF
j_call: TRBJ2-1; d_call: TRBD2; clone_size: .; v_call: TRBV9; cdr3_nt: TGTGCCAGCAGCCCCCGCTGGCGGGAGTACAATGAGCAGTTCTTC; cdr3_aa: CASSPRWREYNEQFF
j_call: TRBJ1-4; d_call: .; clone_size: .; v_call: TRBV4-3; cdr3_nt: TGCGCCAGCAGCCAGGGGGCGGTCCACACGGGTGAAAAACTGTTTTTT; cdr3_aa: CASSQGAVHTGEKLFF
j_call: TRBJ1-1; d_call: .; clone_size: .; v_call: TRBV2; cdr3_nt: TGTGCCAGCAGGTCGGGGGCTGAAGCTTTCTTT; cdr3_aa: CASRSGAEAFF
j_call: TRBJ1-3; d_call: .; clone_size: .; v_call: TRBV4-1; cdr3_nt: TGCGCCAGCAGCCAAGTGACCTACAGGGACGGTGACACCATATATTTT; cdr3_aa: CASSQVTYRDGDTIYF
j_call: TRBJ2-1; d_call: .; clone_size: .; v_call: TRBV9; cdr3_nt: TGTGCCAGCAGCGGCCCCGTGGGACGCAGCTCCTACAATGAGCAGTTCTTC; cdr3_aa: CASSGPVGRSSYNEQFF
j_call: TRBJ2-5; d_call: .; clone_size: once; v_call: TRBV28; cdr3_nt: TGTGCCAGCAGTTTATTTCCAGGAAGAGAGACCCAGTACTTC; cdr3_aa: CASSLFPGRETQYF
j_call: TRBJ2-3; d_call: .; clone_size: .; v_call: TRBV5-4; cdr3_nt: TGTGCCAGCAGCTTGTCCGGCACAGATACGCAGTATTTT; cdr3_aa: CASSLSGTDTQYF
j_call: TRBJ2-2; d_call: .; clone_size: .; v_call: TRBV6-5; cdr3_nt: TGTGCCAGCAGCCCCGGCCCGAACACCGGGGAGCTGTTTTTT; cdr3_aa: CASSPGPNTGELFF
j_call: TRBJ2-6; d_call: .; clone_size: .; v_call: TRBV10-3; cdr3_nt: TGTGCCATCAGTGAGTCACTCTACGATAGCTCTGGGGCCAACGTCCTGACTTTC; cdr3_aa: CAISESLYDSSGANVLTF
j_call: TRBJ1-5; d_call: TRBD1; clone_size: .; v_call: TRBV12-5; cdr3_nt: TGTGCTAGTGGTCCAGGGACAGGTGAGGGTTATCAGCCCCAGCATTTT; cdr3_aa: CASGPGTGEGYQPQHF
j_call: TRBJ1-1; d_call: .; clone_size: once; v_call: TRBV7-8; cdr3_nt: TGTGCCAGCAGCTTAAGGGGGAGGGCTGAAGCTTTCTTT; cdr3_aa: CASSLRGRAEAFF
j_call: TRBJ1-1; d_call: .; clone_size: .; v_call: TRBV6-6; cdr3_nt: TGTGCCAGCAGAGCAGGGAACACTGAAGCTTTCTTT; cdr3_aa: CASRAGNTEAFF
j_call: TRBJ2-1; d_call: .; clone_size: .; v_call: TRBV2; cdr3_nt: TGTGCCAGCAGTGATCGAGGGTCATATGGCGATGAGCAGTTCTTC; cdr3_aa: CASSDRGSYGDEQFF
j_call: TRBJ1-1; d_call: .; clone_size: .; v_call: TRBV7-2; cdr3_nt: TGTGCCAGCAGCTTAATCGGGAACACTGAAGCTTTCTTT; cdr3_aa: CASSLIGNTEAFF
j_call: TRBJ2-1; d_call: .; clone_size: .; v_call: TRBV29-1; cdr3_nt: TGCAGCGTTGTATCGGACAGCGCGTCCTACAATGAGCAGTTCTTC; cdr3_aa: CSVVSDSASYNEQFF
j_call: TRBJ2-1; d_call: TRBD2; clone_size: .; v_call: TRBV27; cdr3_nt: TGTGCCAGCAGTTTGGGAGGGGCGAATGAGCAGTTCTTC; cdr3_aa: CASSLGGANEQFF
j_call: TRBJ2-1; d_call: .; clone_size: medium-sized; v_call: TRBV6-6; cdr3_nt: TGTGCCAGCAGTGCACCGGAAAGAAGGAATGAGCAGTTCTTC; cdr3_aa: CASSAPERRNEQFF
j_call: TRBJ2-1; d_call: .; clone_size: .; v_call: TRBV29-1; cdr3_nt: TGCAGCGTTCCCTTGGCTAGCGACAATGAGCAGTTCTTC; cdr3_aa: CSVPLASDNEQFF
j_call: TRBJ2-2; d_call: .; clone_size: .; v_call: TRBV29-1; cdr3_nt: TGCAGCGTGTACACCGGGGAGCTGTTTTTT; cdr3_aa: CSVYTGELFF